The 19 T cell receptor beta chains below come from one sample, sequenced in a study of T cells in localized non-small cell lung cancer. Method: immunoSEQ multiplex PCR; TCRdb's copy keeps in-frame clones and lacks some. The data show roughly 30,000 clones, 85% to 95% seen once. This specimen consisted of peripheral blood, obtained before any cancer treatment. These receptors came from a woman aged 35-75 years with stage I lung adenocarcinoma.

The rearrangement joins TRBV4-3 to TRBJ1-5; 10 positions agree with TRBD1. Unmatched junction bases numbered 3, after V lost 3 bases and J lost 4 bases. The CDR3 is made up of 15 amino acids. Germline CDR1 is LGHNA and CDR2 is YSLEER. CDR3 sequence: CASSHGTGDNQPQHF. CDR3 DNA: TGCGCCAGCAGCCATGGGACAGGGGATAATCAGCCCCAGCATTTT.

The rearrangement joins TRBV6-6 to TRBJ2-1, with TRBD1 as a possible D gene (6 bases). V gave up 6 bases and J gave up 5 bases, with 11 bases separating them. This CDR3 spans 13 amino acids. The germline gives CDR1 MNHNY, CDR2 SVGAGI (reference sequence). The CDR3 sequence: CASRGDRHNEQFF. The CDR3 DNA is TGTGCCAGCAGAGGAGACAGGCACAATGAGCAGTTCTTC.

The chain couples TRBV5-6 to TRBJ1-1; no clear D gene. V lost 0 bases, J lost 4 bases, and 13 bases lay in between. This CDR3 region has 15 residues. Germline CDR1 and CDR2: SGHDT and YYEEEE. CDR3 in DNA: TGTGCCAGCAGCTTGGTATCCGGCCTGAGCACTGAAGCTTTCTTT. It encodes CASSLVSGLSTEAFF.

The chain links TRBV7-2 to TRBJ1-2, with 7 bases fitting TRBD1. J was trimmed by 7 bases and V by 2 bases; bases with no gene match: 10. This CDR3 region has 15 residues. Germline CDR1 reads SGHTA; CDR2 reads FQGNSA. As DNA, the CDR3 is TGTGCCAGCAGCTTATACGGGTTCAGGGGGTCTGGCTACACCTTC. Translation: CASSLYGFRGSGYTF.

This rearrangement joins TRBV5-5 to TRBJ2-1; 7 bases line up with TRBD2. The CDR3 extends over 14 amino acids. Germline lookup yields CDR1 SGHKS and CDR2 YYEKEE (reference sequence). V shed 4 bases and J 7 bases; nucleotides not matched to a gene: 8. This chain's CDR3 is CASSTQGLLNEQFF. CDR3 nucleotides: TGTGCCAGCAGCACCCAGGGACTATTAAATGAGCAGTTCTTC.

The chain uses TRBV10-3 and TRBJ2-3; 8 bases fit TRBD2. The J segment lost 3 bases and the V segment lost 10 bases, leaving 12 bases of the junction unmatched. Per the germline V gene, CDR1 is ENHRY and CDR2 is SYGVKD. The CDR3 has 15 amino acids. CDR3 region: CATESPGLGTDTQYF. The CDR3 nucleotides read TGTGCCACCGAGTCTCCGGGACTAGGGACAGATACGCAGTATTTT.

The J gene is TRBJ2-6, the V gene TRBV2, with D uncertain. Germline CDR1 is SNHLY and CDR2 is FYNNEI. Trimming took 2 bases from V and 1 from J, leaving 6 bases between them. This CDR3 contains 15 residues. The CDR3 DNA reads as TGTGCCAGCAGTGAATTGAATTCTGGGGCCAACGTCCTGACTTTC. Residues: CASSELNSGANVLTF. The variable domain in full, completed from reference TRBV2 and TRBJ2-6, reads EPEVTQTPSHQVTQMGQEVILRCVPISNHLYFYWYRQILGQKVEFLVSFYNNEISEKSEIFDDQFSVERPDGSNFTLKIRSTKLEDSAMYFCASSELNSGANVLTFGAGSRLTVL.

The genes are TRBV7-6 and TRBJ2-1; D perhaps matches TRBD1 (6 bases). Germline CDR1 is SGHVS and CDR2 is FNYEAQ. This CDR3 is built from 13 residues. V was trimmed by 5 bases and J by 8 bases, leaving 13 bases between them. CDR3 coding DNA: TGTGCCAGCAGCGTAGACAGGTGGGATGAGCAGTTCTTC. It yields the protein CASSVDRWDEQFF.

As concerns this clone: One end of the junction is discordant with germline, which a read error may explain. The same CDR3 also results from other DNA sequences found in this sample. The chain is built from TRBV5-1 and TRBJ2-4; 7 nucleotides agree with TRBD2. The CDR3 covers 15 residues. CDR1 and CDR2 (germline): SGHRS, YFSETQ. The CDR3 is CASSLGAGSGRIQYF. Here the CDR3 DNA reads TGCGCCAGCAGCTTGGGGGCAGGGTCCGGGAGGATTCAGTATTTC.

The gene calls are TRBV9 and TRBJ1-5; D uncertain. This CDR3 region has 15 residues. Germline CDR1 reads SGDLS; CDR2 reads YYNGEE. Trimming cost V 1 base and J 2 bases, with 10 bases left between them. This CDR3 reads CASSVTDEGNQPQHF. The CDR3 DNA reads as TGTGCCAGCAGCGTAACAGACGAGGGCAATCAGCCCCAGCATTTT.

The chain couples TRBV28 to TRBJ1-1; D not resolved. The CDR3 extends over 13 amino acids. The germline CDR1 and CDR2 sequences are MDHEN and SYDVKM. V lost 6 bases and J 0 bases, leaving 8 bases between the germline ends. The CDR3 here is CASRASMNTEAFF. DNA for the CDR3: TGTGCCAGCAGGGCATCGATGAACACTGAAGCTTTCTTT.

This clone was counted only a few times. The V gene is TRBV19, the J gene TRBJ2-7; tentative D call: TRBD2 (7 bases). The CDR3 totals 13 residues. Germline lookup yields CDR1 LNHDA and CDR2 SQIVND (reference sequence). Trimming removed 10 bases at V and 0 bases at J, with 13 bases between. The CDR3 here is CATWGGGSYEQYF. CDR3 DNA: TGTGCCACTTGGGGAGGGGGCTCCTACGAGCAGTACTTC.

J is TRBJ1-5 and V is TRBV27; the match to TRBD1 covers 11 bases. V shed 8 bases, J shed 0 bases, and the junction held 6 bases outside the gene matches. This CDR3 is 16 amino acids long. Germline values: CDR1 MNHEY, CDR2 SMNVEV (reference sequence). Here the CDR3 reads CASGQGAPYSNQPQHF. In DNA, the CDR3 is TGTGCCAGCGGACAGGGGGCCCCTTATAGCAATCAGCCCCAGCATTTT.

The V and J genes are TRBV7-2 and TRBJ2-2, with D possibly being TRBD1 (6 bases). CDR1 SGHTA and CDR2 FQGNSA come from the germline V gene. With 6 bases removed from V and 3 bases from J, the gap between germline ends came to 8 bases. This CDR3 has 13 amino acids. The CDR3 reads CASRDRYTGELFF. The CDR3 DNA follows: TGTGCCAGCAGAGACAGGTACACCGGGGAGCTGTTTTTT.

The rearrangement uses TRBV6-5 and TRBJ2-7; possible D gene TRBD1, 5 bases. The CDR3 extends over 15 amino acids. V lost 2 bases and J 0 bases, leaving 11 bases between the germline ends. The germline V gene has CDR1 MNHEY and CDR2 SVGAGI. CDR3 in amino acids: CASSYRQRSSYEQYF. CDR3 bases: TGTGCCAGCAGTTACCGACAGCGAAGCTCCTACGAGCAGTACTTC.

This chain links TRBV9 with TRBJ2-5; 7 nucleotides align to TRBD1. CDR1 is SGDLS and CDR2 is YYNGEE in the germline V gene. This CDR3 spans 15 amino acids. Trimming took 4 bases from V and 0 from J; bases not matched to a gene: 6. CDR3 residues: CASSRLGQYQETQYF. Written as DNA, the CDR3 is TGTGCCAGCAGCCGATTGGGACAGTACCAAGAGACCCAGTACTTC.

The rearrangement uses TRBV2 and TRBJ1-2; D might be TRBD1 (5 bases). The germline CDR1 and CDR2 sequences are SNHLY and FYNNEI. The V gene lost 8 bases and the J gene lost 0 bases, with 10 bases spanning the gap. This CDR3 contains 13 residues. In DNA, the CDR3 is TGTGCCAGCGGCCGACAGACTAACTATGGCTACACCTTC. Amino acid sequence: CASGRQTNYGYTF.

The CDR3 spells CASSYGAGDTYEQYF. The CDR3 DNA follows: TGTGCCAGCAGTTACGGGGCAGGCGATACCTACGAGCAGTACTTC. This sequence joins TRBV6-5 and TRBJ2-7, with TRBD1 as a possible D gene (5 bases). Trimming took 2 bases from V and 2 from J, leaving 13 bases between them. The CDR3 is 15 residues long. In germline, CDR1 is MNHEY, CDR2 SVGAGI.

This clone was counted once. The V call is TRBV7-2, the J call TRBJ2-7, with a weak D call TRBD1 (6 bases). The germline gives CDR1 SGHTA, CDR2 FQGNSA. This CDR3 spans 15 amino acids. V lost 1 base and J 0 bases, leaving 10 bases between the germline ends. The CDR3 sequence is CASSLEGVLSYEQYF. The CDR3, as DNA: TGTGCCAGCAGCTTAGAGGGGGTACTCTCCTACGAGCAGTACTTC.